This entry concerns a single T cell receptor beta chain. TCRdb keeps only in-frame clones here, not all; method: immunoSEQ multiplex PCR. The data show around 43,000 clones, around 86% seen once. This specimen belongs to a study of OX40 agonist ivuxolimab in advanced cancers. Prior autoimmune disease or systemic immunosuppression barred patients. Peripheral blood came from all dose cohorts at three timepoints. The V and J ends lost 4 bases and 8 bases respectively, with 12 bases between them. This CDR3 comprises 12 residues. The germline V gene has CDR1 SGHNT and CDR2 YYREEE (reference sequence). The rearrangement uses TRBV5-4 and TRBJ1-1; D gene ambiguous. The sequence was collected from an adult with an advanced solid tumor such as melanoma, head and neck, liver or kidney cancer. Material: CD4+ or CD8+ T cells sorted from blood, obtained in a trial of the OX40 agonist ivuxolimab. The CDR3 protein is CASSPGSQEAFF. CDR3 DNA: TGTGCCAGCAGCCCCGGTTCTCAGGAAGCTTTCTTT.